The T cell receptor beta chain described here comes from a study of tumor and adjacent non-tumor tissue in lung cancer. Study overall: The cohort had approximately 12 adenocarcinoma, 2 squamous cell and 1 small cell patients. Study-level findings and limits: Tumor repertoires had a smaller top 100 clone share than normal lung. Shorter survival was associated with higher TCR diversity in tumors.

A modified ARM-PCR protocol with three rounds of nested PCR amplified TCRbeta. In TCRdb, the multiplex PCR reads were re-called with MiXCR into one record per CDR3 protein. The table has around 74,000 distinct CDR3 sequences, 65% to 75% seen once; the top ten hold over 10%. With respect to this clonotype: Its antigen is unidentified. The CDR3 end shows no conserved phenylalanine or tryptophan, and so a read error is likely. The limits of the CDR3 on the DNA are not certain, so only TCRdb's listed CDR3 is given.

The CDR3 is 15 amino acids in total, end residues counted. RNA was extracted from bulk tissue without any cell sorting. Sequenced input: lung tumor tissue. The rearrangement links TRBV12-3 or TRBV12-4 to TRBJ2-1; TRBD2 was called by the table and not checked on the DNA. This receptor was obtained from a woman aged 70-85 years with non-small cell lung cancer. The CDR3 is CASSLLASGNNEQLL.